The 13 T cell receptor beta chains presented below share a single source sample, sequenced in a study of blood T cell repertoires in COVID-19. Assay used: immunoSEQ multiplex PCR; TCRdb lists only in-frame clones, some missing. The sample shows about 120,000 clones, around 91% of them seen only once. The sample taken for sequencing was peripheral blood. The receptors here all came from a man between 65 and 85 years old with active or convalescent COVID-19.

The J gene is TRBJ2-5, the V gene TRBV24-1; possibly TRBD1 for D (6 bases). Between the trimmed V and J ends, which lost 0 bases and 1 base, there was a span of 11 bases. The CDR3 is 16 amino acids. Germline lookup yields CDR1 KGHDR and CDR2 SFDVKD. As DNA, the CDR3 is TGTGCCACCAGTGATTTGCCCCAGACAGGCCAAGAGACCCAGTACTTC. Residues: CATSDLPQTGQETQYF.

The chain carries TRBV6-1 and TRBJ2-3; D may be TRBD1 (6 bases). This CDR3 spans 13 amino acids. Between the trimmed V and J ends, which lost 1 base and 10 bases, there was a span of 12 bases. Germline-derived CDR1 and CDR2 are MNHNS and SASEGT. CDR3 residues: CASSEVTGSSQYF. CDR3 nucleotides: TGTGCCAGCAGTGAAGTTACAGGGTCCTCGCAGTATTTT.

This sequence joins TRBV27 and TRBJ2-6; the match to TRBD1 covers 10 bases. This CDR3 region has 17 residues. J lost 2 bases, V lost 6 bases, and 7 bases had no gene match. Germline loops: CDR1 MNHEY, CDR2 SMNVEV (reference sequence). This CDR3 reads CASRAGTGVAGANVLTF. As DNA, the CDR3 is TGTGCCAGCAGGGCCGGGACAGGGGTCGCTGGGGCCAACGTCCTGACTTTC.

V is TRBV3-1 (or the pseudogene TRBV3-2) and J is TRBJ1-1; the D is unclear. V was pared by 1 base and J by 0 bases, with 9 bases between. The CDR3 contains 15 residues. Germline V gives CDR1 LGHDT, CDR2 YNNKEL (reference sequence). The CDR3 DNA reads TGTGCCAGCAGCCAAGGGGCAGCTATGAACACTGAAGCTTTCTTT. Translating it yields CASSQGAAMNTEAFF.

This chain connects TRBV11-2 to TRBJ1-2; D not resolved. Germline CDR1 reads SGHAT; CDR2 reads FQNNGV. This CDR3 is 14 amino acids long. Trimming took 0 bases from V and 2 from J, leaving 7 bases between them. The CDR3, as DNA: TGTGCCAGCAGCTTAGATAGCTCAAACTATGGCTACACCTTC. It encodes CASSLDSSNYGYTF.

The rearrangement links TRBV11-2 to TRBJ1-1; TRBD1 aligns across 9 bases. Germline trimming cut 5 bases from V and 1 base from J; bases unmatched to any gene: 5. CDR3 length: 15 residues. CDR1 and CDR2 from the germline V gene are SGHAT and FQNNGV. CDR3 nucleotides: TGTGCCAGCAGCCCAGGGGACAGGGAGAACACTGAAGCTTTCTTT. Its translation: CASSPGDRENTEAFF.

The chain combines TRBV19 with TRBJ1-3, with D possibly TRBD1 on 5 matching bases. The CDR3 contains 14 residues. V lost 9 bases and J 0 bases, leaving 12 bases between the germline ends. Germline lookup yields CDR1 LNHDA and CDR2 SQIVND (reference sequence). The CDR3 protein is CASNRGSSGNTIYF. CDR3 DNA: TGTGCCAGCAATAGGGGTTCCTCTGGAAACACCATATATTTT. Full variable domain (outside the CDR3, taken from reference TRBV19 and TRBJ1-3): DGGITQSPKYLFRKEGQNVTLSCEQNLNHDAMYWYRQDPGQGLRLIYYSQIVNDFQKGDIAEGYSVSREKKESFPLTVTSAQKNPTAFYLCASNRGSSGNTIYFGEGSWLTVV.

The chain is built from TRBV19 and TRBJ1-6, with TRBD1 identical over 11 bases. This CDR3 contains 15 residues. J lost 7 bases, V lost 5 bases, and 4 bases had no gene match. Germline assignment: CDR1 LNHDA and CDR2 SQIVND (reference sequence). The CDR3: CASSHRDRGNSPLHF. The CDR3 DNA is TGTGCCAGTAGTCACCGGGACAGGGGGAATTCACCCCTCCACTTT. Variable domain in full (rest from reference TRBV19 and TRBJ1-6): DGGITQSPKYLFRKEGQNVTLSCEQNLNHDAMYWYRQDPGQGLRLIYYSQIVNDFQKGDIAEGYSVSREKKESFPLTVTSAQKNPTAFYLCASSHRDRGNSPLHFGNGTRLTVT.

The chain combines TRBV9 with TRBJ2-3; 9 bases are a match to TRBD1. The CDR3 has 14 residues. Germline trimming cut 4 bases from V and 4 bases from J; bases unmatched to any gene: 4. CDR1 SGDLS and CDR2 YYNGEE come from the germline V gene. The CDR3 spells CASSLRQGADTQYF. CDR3 sequence (DNA): TGTGCCAGCAGCCTACGACAGGGGGCAGATACGCAGTATTTT.

This clone was counted between two and nine times. The chain is built from TRBV7-9 and TRBJ2-5; 9 bases fit TRBD1. CDR3 size: 14 residues. Trimming at V came to 5 bases and at J to 3 bases, leaving 4 bases not matched to a gene. CDR1 is SEHNR and CDR2 is FQNEAQ in the germline V gene (reference sequence). CDR3: CASSRQGVKETQYF. The CDR3 nucleotides are TGTGCCAGCAGCCGACAGGGGGTCAAAGAGACCCAGTACTTC.

V gene TRBV2 combines with J gene TRBJ1-3; maybe TRBD1 (6 bases). Trimming cost V 1 base and J 4 bases, with 11 bases left between them. Germline V gene sequence: CDR1 SNHLY, CDR2 FYNNEI. There are 15 residues in the CDR3. CDR3 sequence (DNA): TGTGCCAGCAGTGAAGGGCCAGGGGCGGGAAACACCATATATTTT. Amino acids: CASSEGPGAGNTIYF.

The chain recombines TRBV7-9 with TRBJ1-2; TRBD1 aligns across 12 bases. The length of the CDR3 is 16 residues. The germline gives CDR1 SEHNR, CDR2 FQNEAQ (reference sequence). The V and J ends lost 5 bases and 0 bases, in that order; junction bases with no gene match: 4. As DNA, the CDR3 is TGTGCCAGCAGCGGGACAGGGGGCTCCTCTAACTATGGCTACACCTTC. Protein sequence: CASSGTGGSSNYGYTF.

The rearrangement uses TRBV9 and TRBJ2-3, with D uncertain. V lost 0 bases and J 6 bases, leaving 8 bases between the germline ends. The CDR3 covers 13 residues. Germline lookup yields CDR1 SGDLS and CDR2 YYNGEE. In DNA, the CDR3 is TGTGCCAGCAGCGTAGTCCCGTCGGATACGCAGTATTTT. This gives the protein CASSVVPSDTQYF.